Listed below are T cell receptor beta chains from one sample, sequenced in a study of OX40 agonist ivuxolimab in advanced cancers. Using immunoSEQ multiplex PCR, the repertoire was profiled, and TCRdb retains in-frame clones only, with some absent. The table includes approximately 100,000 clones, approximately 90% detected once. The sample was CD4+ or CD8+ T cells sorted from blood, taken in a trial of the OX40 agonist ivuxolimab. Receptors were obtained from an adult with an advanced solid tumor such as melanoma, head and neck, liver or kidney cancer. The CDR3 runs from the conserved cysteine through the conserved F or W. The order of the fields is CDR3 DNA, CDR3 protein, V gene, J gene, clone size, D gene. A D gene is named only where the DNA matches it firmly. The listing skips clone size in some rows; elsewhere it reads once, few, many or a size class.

TGTGCCAGCAGCTACAGGACTAGCGGGTTCTTTCCGTTCTTC	CASSYRTSGFFPFF	TRBV2	TRBJ2-1	NA	TRBD2
TGCGCCAGCAGCTACGAATCAACAGGGGGAGGAAACACCATATATTTT	CASSYESTGGGNTIYF	TRBV5-1	TRBJ1-3	once	TRBD1
TGCGCCAGCAGCATCGGACAGGGGGCGGTTGGTGGCTACACCTTC	CASSIGQGAVGGYTF	TRBV5-1	TRBJ1-2	NA	TRBD1
TGTGCCAGTAGTATCCAGGCGTCCTCTGGAAACACCATATATTTT	CASSIQASSGNTIYF	TRBV19	TRBJ1-3	NA	NA
TGTGCCAGCCACGACAGATATACTGAAGCTTTCTTT	CASHDRYTEAFF	TRBV6-6	TRBJ1-1	NA	NA
TGTGCCAGCAGTCCATGGGGATGGGGCTATGGCTACACCTTC	CASSPWGWGYGYTF	TRBV28	TRBJ1-2	NA	NA
TGTGCCAGCAGCTTAGTAGGGGCAACTAATGAAAAACTGTTTTTT	CASSLVGATNEKLFF	TRBV7-2	TRBJ1-4	NA	NA
TGTGCCAGCAGCTTGCCCGGCCAAAACTATGGCTACACCTTC	CASSLPGQNYGYTF	TRBV5-5	TRBJ1-2	NA	NA
TGTGCCAGCAGCTACCGCCCGGGGGAGATTCGCGGCTACACCTTC	CASSYRPGEIRGYTF	TRBV5-5	TRBJ1-2	NA	NA
TGCGCCAGCAGCTCCGGACTACAAAACACCGGGGAGCTGTTTTTT	CASSSGLQNTGELFF	TRBV5-1	TRBJ2-2	NA	NA
TGTGCCAGCAGCTATGACAGGGGCTCGAGAGGCTACACCTTC	CASSYDRGSRGYTF	TRBV2	TRBJ1-2	few	TRBD1
TGTGCCAGCAGCCGGACCGGGACGGCGCATGAAGCTTTCTTT	CASSRTGTAHEAFF	TRBV7-2	TRBJ1-1	NA	NA
TGCGCCAGCACTGAAGGCTACGAGCAGTACTTC	CASTEGYEQYF	TRBV5-1	TRBJ2-7	few	NA
TGTGCCCCGAGGGGGACAGTCAATCAGCCCCAGCATTTT	CAPRGTVNQPQHF	TRBV21-1	TRBJ1-5	NA	NA
TGTGCCAGCAGCTTAGTGGGGAACACTGAAGCTTTCTTT	CASSLVGNTEAFF	TRBV7-9	TRBJ1-1	NA	NA
TGTGCCAGCAGCTGGGGACAGGGGGGCGGGGAGCTGTTTTTT	CASSWGQGGGELFF	TRBV11-3	TRBJ2-2	NA	TRBD1
TGTGCCAGCAGCCAAGGGACTTTAAAGTACGAGCAGTACTTC	CASSQGTLKYEQYF	TRBV4-2	TRBJ2-7	NA	NA
TGTGCCAGCAGCGAGAGGTCAGGAGGAATCTTCCAAGAGACCCAGTACTTC	CASSERSGGIFQETQYF	TRBV7-9	TRBJ2-5	NA	NA
TGTGCCAGCAGCTCTAACGGGGGTCCTGGAAACACCATATATTTT	CASSSNGGPGNTIYF	TRBV5-8	TRBJ1-3	NA	NA
TGTGCCAGCAGTTACTCGTCAAACCATGAGCAGTTCTTC	CASSYSSNHEQFF	TRBV6-5	TRBJ2-1	NA	NA
TGTGCCAGCGGATCGACAAGGTTGGCTGGCTACACCTTC	CASGSTRLAGYTF	TRBV5-4	TRBJ1-2	NA	NA
TGCGCCAGCAGTGGAACAGGGGCGCGCGGTAGCACTGAAGCTTTCTTT	CASSGTGARGSTEAFF	TRBV10-2	TRBJ1-1	NA	TRBD1
TGCGCCAGCAGCCCCCTCGGCGGGTATAGCACAGATACGCAGTATTTT	CASSPLGGYSTDTQYF	TRBV5-1	TRBJ2-3	NA	NA
TGTGCCAGCAGCTCCCCCGCTAGCGGGCCGGGTACGCAGTATTTT	CASSSPASGPGTQYF	TRBV7-2	TRBJ2-3	NA	TRBD2
TGTGCCAGCATCCAGACAGGAGGAGAGACCCAGTACTTC	CASIQTGGETQYF	TRBV7-9	TRBJ2-5	NA	NA
TGTGCCAGCAGTGGGGGTATAGGGGAAAAACTGTTTTTT	CASSGGIGEKLFF	TRBV2	TRBJ1-4	once	NA
TGTGCCAGCAGTTACCCGGGGGGGCGGCAAGAGACCCAGTACTTC	CASSYPGGRQETQYF	TRBV6-6	TRBJ2-5	NA	TRBD2
TGTGCCAGCTCCAAGGACAACTCTGGGGCCAACGTCCTGACTTTC	CASSKDNSGANVLTF	TRBV6-5	TRBJ2-6	NA	NA
TGCGCCAGCAGATCCGCCGGGACAGGAGTTGCCGGGGAGCTGTTTTTT	CASRSAGTGVAGELFF	TRBV5-1	TRBJ2-2	NA	TRBD1
TGTGCCAGCAGCCAAAATCCCATTAGAACAGGGAGAATAGAGACCCGGTACTTC	CASSQNPIRTGRIETRYF	TRBV14	TRBJ2-5	NA	NA
TGTGCCAGCAGCTTATTTGGGACAGGGAAGAATGAGCAGTTCTTC	CASSLFGTGKNEQFF	TRBV7-9	TRBJ2-1	NA	TRBD1
TGTGCCAGCAGCCCGAGTCGGTGGCAACGAGATGAAAAACTGTTTTTT	CASSPSRWQRDEKLFF	TRBV5-5	TRBJ1-4	NA	NA
TGTGCCAGCAGCTTAGCCCGAGGAGCCAAAAACATTCAGTACTTC	CASSLARGAKNIQYF	TRBV7-9	TRBJ2-4	NA	NA
TGTGCCAGCAGCCAGGGTGATACCTACAATGAGCAGTTCTTC	CASSQGDTYNEQFF	TRBV7-8	TRBJ2-1	NA	NA
TGTGCCAGTAGTATAGATCTATTGGGTTTTGGCTACACCTTC	CASSIDLLGFGYTF	TRBV19	TRBJ1-2	NA	NA
TGTGCCAGTAGTATAGGCGGCTCGCCGCCCTATGGCTACACCTTC	CASSIGGSPPYGYTF	TRBV19	TRBJ1-2	NA	NA
TGTGCCAGCAGCTCCTCGGCCGGCAGCAGGGCTGGAAACACCATATATTTT	CASSSSAGSRAGNTIYF	TRBV5-4	TRBJ1-3	NA	NA